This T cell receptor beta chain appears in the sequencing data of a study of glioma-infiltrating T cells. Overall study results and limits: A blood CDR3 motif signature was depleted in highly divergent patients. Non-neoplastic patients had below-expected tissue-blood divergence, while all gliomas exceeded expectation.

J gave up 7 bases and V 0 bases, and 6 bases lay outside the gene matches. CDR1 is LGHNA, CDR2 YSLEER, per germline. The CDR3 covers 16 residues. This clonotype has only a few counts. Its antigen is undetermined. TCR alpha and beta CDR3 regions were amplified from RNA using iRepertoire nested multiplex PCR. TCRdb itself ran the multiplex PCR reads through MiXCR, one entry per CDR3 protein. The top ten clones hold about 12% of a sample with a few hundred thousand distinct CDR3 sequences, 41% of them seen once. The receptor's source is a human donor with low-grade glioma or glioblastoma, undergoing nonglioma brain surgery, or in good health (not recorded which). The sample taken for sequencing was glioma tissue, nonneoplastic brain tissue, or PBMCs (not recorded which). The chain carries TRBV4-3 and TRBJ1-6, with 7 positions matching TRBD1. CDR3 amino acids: CASSQDGAGGNSPLHF. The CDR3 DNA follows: TGCGCCAGCAGCCAAGATGGAGCAGGGGGGAATTCACCCCTCCACTTT.